This TCR beta chain was retrieved from a study of T-cell reconstitution after alpha-beta-depleted transplantation in children. Regarding the study as a whole: Certain patients had high TCRbeta diversity at day 60, and it came from recipient T cells and thymic progenitors that survived. Reports say that about two months after transplant, the alpha-beta T cells came out of several hundred graft clones that had expanded. The authors attributed T-cell counts and diversity one year after transplant mostly to newly produced T cells.

The authors prepared the TCRbeta library with unique molecular identifiers. MiXCR, applied by TCRdb to the PCR reads, yields one record per CDR3 protein. Of about 980,000 distinct CDR3 sequences detected, roughly 29% appear once; the ten largest clones hold over 25%. With respect to this clonotype: Its antigen is not known.

The CDR3 runs to 15 residues. Germline CDR1 is SGHTA and CDR2 is FQGNSA. V lost 2 bases to trimming and J lost 2 bases, with 11 bases between them. The V and J genes are TRBV7-2 and TRBJ2-3, with D perhaps TRBD2 (6 bases). Specimen: PBMCs, mostly from graft donor cells, collected 360 days after TCRalphabeta/CD19-depleted stem cell transplant. The sequence derives from a boy in the first two years of life who had a stem cell transplant for SCID, so the T cells may come from the graft donor. In DNA, the CDR3 is TGTGCCAGCAGCTTAATCGGGGGACTCACAGATACGCAGTATTTT. Encoded protein: CASSLIGGLTDTQYF.